These 16 T cell receptor beta chains share one sample of origin, sequenced in a study of CD8+ T cells in alopecia areata. Sequencing used cDNA as its template, made by extracting RNA and reverse transcribing it. Profiling relied on immunoSEQ multiplex PCR, and the TCRdb table lists in-frame clones only, not all of them. Among under 300,000 clones listed, under 70% were seen once. The specimen was CD4+ T cells sorted from blood, collected at week 0. The receptors stem from a human donor with alopecia areata.

The chain combines TRBV29-1 with TRBJ2-4, with TRBD2 identical over 8 bases. V shed 6 bases and J 6 bases; nucleotides not matched to a gene: 4. The germline V gene encodes CDR1 SQVTM and CDR2 ANQGSEA. The CDR3 totals 12 residues. In DNA form, the CDR3 reads TGCAGCGTACCCGGGGGGGGAAACATTCAGTACTTC. Its protein product is CSVPGGGNIQYF.

The chain carries TRBV2 and TRBJ2-7; D remains ambiguous. CDR1 and CDR2 from the germline V gene are SNHLY and FYNNEI. Trimming cost V 8 bases and J 12 bases, with 14 bases left between them. There are 10 residues in the CDR3. DNA of the CDR3: TGTGCCAGCGAGATCGCCCCGCCGTACTTC. It translates to CASEIAPPYF.

The rearrangement links TRBV27 to TRBJ1-5; no clear D. The V gene lost 3 bases and the J gene lost 7 bases, with 13 bases spanning the gap. Germline lookup yields CDR1 MNHEY and CDR2 SMNVEV (reference sequence). This CDR3 is built from 14 residues. CDR3 amino acids: CASSFTDAGQPQHF. In DNA, the CDR3 is TGTGCCAGCAGTTTCACTGACGCGGGCCAGCCCCAGCATTTT.

This clone was counted at least ten times. The rearrangement links TRBV7-9 to TRBJ1-6; D is unclear. Trimming pared 6 bases from V and 7 bases from J, leaving 7 bases between. The CDR3 runs to 12 residues. CDR1 SEHNR and CDR2 FQNEAQ come from the germline V gene (reference sequence). In DNA, the CDR3 is TGTGCCAGCAGGGAAGGGAATTCACCCCTCCACTTT. This translates into CASREGNSPLHF.

The genes are TRBV10-3 and TRBJ2-5; the match to TRBD2 covers 14 bases. The V segment lost 6 bases and the J segment 4 bases; nucleotides outside the gene matches: 4. This CDR3 region has 15 residues. In germline, CDR1 is ENHRY, CDR2 SYGVKD. The CDR3 DNA sequence: TGTGCCATCAGACTGGGACTAGCGGGGGCAGAGACCCAGTACTTC. It specifies CAIRLGLAGAETQYF.

This chain joins TRBV30 and TRBJ1-1, with D possibly matching TRBD1 (6 bases). The length of the CDR3 is 12 residues. From germline, CDR1 is GTSNPN and CDR2 SVGIG (reference sequence). The germline V and J ends were trimmed by 1 base and 5 bases, with 8 bases remaining between them. The CDR3 loop reads CAWSEGGTEAFF. The CDR3 nucleotides read TGTGCCTGGAGTGAGGGGGGTACTGAAGCTTTCTTT.

This clone has only one observation. CDR3 nucleotide sequence: TGTGCCAGCAGCAGCGAAAAGGGCTACACCTTC. This codes for CASSSEKGYTF. The chain has TRBV7-2 and TRBJ1-2; D ambiguous. Germline-derived CDR1 and CDR2 are SGHTA and FQGNSA. The CDR3 runs to 11 residues. Trimming removed 5 bases at V and 8 bases at J, with 9 bases between.

CDR3 sequence reads: CSVRRGVGETQYF. The DNA of the CDR3 is TGCAGCGTTCGCAGGGGAGTTGGAGAGACCCAGTACTTC. This rearrangement joins TRBV29-1 to TRBJ2-5, with a possible D match to TRBD1 (6 bases). The V gene lost 5 bases and the J gene lost 4 bases, with 14 bases spanning the gap. Germline CDR1 is SQVTM and CDR2 is ANQGSEA. The CDR3 totals 13 residues. Looking up the rest from reference TRBV29-1 and TRBJ2-5 gives the full variable domain: SAVISQKPSRDICQRGTSLTIQCQVDSQVTMMFWYRQQPGQSLTLIATANQGSEATYESGFVIDKFPISRPNLTFSTLTVSNMSPEDSSIYLCSVRRGVGETQYFGPGTRLLVL.

The rearrangement uses TRBV4-2 and TRBJ1-4; D may be TRBD1 (5 bases). This CDR3 spans 17 amino acids. Trimming cost V 4 bases and J 1 base, with 16 bases left between them. Per the germline V gene, CDR1 is LGHNA and CDR2 is YNFKEQ. The CDR3 DNA is TGTGCCAGCAGCCGAATCCCGGGGACCGGAACTAATGAAAAACTGTTTTTT. This translates into CASSRIPGTGTNEKLFF.

The chain is built from TRBV18 and TRBJ1-6; D is undetermined. Germline values: CDR1 KGHSH, CDR2 LQKENI. V was cut by 2 bases and J by 9 bases, with 11 bases left in between. This CDR3 is built from 14 residues. The CDR3 loop reads CASSPKRESSPLHF. CDR3 nucleotides: TGTGCCAGCTCACCAAAAAGGGAGAGTTCACCCCTCCACTTT.

V is TRBV29-1 and J is TRBJ1-1; D call uncertain. There are 12 residues in the CDR3. V was shortened by 7 bases and J by 4 bases, with 13 bases between the two germline ends. CDR1 and CDR2 (germline): SQVTM, ANQGSEA. CDR3 protein: CSGGVGITEAFF. DNA for the CDR3: TGCAGCGGAGGCGTTGGTATCACTGAAGCTTTCTTT.

The rearrangement uses TRBV30 and TRBJ2-3; no clear D gene. The CDR3 spans 12 residues. Germline V gene sequence: CDR1 GTSNPN, CDR2 SVGIG (reference sequence). With 2 bases removed from V and 7 bases from J, the gap between germline ends came to 10 bases. The CDR3 loop reads CAWSLNYNTQYF. CDR3 bases: TGTGCCTGGAGTCTTAACTATAATACGCAGTATTTT.

The V call is TRBV9, the J call TRBJ2-5, with D possibly matching TRBD1 (5 bases). CDR1 is SGDLS and CDR2 is YYNGEE in the germline V gene. This CDR3 is built from 14 residues. V was clipped by 2 bases and J by 3 bases, with 11 bases between them. The CDR3 DNA sequence: TGTGCCAGCAGCGTGGGGCTTTCCGAAGAGACCCAGTACTTC. Amino acid sequence: CASSVGLSEETQYF.

The rearrangement joins TRBV10-3 to TRBJ1-2, with 7 bases aligning to TRBD1. The length of the CDR3 is 12 residues. V lost 8 bases, J lost 7 bases, and 7 bases stayed unmatched. The germline V gene encodes CDR1 ENHRY and CDR2 SYGVKD. Here the CDR3 reads CAIGTARGGYTF. CDR3 sequence (DNA): TGTGCCATCGGGACAGCGAGGGGTGGCTACACCTTC.

This chain uses TRBV30 with TRBJ1-1, with 9 bases identical to TRBD1. Trimming removed 3 bases from V and 11 bases from J; junction bases left unmatched: 10. The CDR3 has 13 amino acids. Germline-derived CDR1 and CDR2 are GTSNPN and SVGIG (reference sequence). The CDR3 loop is CAWRLTGTGIAFF. CDR3 nucleotide sequence: TGTGCCTGGAGACTCACCGGGACAGGGATCGCTTTCTTT.

The chain carries TRBV29-1 and TRBJ1-5; 7 bases line up with TRBD1. In germline, CDR1 is SQVTM, CDR2 ANQGSEA. CDR3 length: 13 amino acids. V shed 3 bases, J shed 7 bases, and the junction held 6 bases outside the gene matches. The CDR3: CSVEEGAKQPQHF. The CDR3 nucleotides are TGCAGCGTTGAGGAGGGGGCTAAGCAGCCCCAGCATTTT.